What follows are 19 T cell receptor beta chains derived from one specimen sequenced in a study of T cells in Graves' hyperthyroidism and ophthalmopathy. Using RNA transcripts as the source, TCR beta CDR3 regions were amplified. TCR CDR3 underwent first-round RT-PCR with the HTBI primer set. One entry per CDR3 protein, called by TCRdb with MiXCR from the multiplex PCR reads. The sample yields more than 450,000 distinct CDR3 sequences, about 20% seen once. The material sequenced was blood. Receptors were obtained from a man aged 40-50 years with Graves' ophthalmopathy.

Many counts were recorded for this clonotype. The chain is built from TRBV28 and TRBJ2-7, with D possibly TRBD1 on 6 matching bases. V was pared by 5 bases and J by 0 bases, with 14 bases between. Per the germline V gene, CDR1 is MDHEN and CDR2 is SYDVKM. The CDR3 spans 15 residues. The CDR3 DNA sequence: TGTGCCAGCAGTCCACCCGGGACAACCTCCTACGAGCAGTACTTC. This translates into CASSPPGTTSYEQYF. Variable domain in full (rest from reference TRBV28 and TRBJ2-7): DVKVTQSSRYLVKRTGEKVFLECVQDMDHENMFWYRQDPGLGLRLIYFSYDVKMKEKGDIPEGYSVSREKKERFSLILESASTNQTSMYLCASSPPGTTSYEQYFGPGTRLTVT.

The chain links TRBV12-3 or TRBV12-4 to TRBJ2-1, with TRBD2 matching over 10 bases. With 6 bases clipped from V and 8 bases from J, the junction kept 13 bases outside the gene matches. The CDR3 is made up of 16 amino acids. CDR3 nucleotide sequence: TGTGCCAGCAGCCGGAGCGGGAGGGGGGTTCCCGATGAGCAGTTCTTC. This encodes CASSRSGRGVPDEQFF.

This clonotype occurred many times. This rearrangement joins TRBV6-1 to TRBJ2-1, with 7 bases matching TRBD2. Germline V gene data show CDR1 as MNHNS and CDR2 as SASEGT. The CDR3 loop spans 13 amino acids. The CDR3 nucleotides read TGTGCAACCGGCGGGAGTAGGGTCGGGGAGCAGTTCTTC. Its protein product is CATGGSRVGEQFF.

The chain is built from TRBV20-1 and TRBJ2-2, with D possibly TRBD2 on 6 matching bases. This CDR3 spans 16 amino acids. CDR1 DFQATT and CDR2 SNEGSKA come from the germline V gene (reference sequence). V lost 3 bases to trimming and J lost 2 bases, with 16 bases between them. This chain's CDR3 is CSARSARGSNTGELFF. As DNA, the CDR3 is TGCAGTGCTAGGTCCGCCCGGGGGTCCAACACCGGGGAGCTGTTTTTT.

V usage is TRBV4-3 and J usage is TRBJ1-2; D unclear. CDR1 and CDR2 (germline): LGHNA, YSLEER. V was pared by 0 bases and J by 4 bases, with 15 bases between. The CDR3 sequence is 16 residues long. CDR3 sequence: CASSQDRGPNIYGYTF. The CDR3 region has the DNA TGCGCCAGCAGCCAAGATAGAGGGCCCAATATCTATGGCTACACCTTC.

DNA of the CDR3: TGTGCCAGCACCGGGACAGGGGCCCTTTACTATGGCTACACCTTC. It is translated as CASTGTGALYYGYTF. The rearrangement links TRBV6-2 or TRBV6-3 to TRBJ1-2; 10 positions agree with TRBD1. After removal of 7 bases from V and 3 bases from J, the junction contained 8 bases not matched to a gene. This CDR3 spans 15 amino acids. The germline gives CDR1 MNHEY, CDR2 SVGEGT.

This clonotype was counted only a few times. The DNA for the CDR3 is TGTGCCAGCAGCGGGAGAATGTATAATTTGGGGGAGCTGTTTTTT. Translation gives CASSGRMYNLGELFF. The gene calls are TRBV6-2 or TRBV6-3 and TRBJ2-2, with D possibly TRBD2 on 6 matching bases. Germline V lookup: CDR1 MNHEY, CDR2 SVGEGT. The CDR3 totals 15 residues. Trimming cost V 6 bases and J 8 bases, with 19 bases left between them.

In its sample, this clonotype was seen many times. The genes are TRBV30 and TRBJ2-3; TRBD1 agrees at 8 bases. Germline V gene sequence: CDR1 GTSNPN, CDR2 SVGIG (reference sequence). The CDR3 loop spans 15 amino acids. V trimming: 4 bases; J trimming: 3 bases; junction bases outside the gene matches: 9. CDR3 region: CAWNFGTGPTDTQYF. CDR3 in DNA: TGTGCCTGGAACTTCGGGACAGGCCCTACAGATACGCAGTATTTT.

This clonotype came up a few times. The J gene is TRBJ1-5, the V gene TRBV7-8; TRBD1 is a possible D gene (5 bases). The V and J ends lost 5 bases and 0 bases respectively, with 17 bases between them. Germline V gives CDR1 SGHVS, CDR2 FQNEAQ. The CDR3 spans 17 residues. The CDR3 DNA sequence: TGTGCCAGCAGCGATAGGGGACGTCAGAATAGCAATCAGCCCCAGCATTTT. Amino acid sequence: CASSDRGRQNSNQPQHF.

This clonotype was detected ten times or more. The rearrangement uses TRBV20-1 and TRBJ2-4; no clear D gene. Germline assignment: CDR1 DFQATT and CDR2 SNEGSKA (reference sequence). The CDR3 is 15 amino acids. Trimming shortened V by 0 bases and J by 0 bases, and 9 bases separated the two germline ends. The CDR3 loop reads CSARDSGIAKNIQYF. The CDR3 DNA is TGCAGTGCTAGAGATTCGGGCATAGCCAAAAACATTCAGTACTTC.

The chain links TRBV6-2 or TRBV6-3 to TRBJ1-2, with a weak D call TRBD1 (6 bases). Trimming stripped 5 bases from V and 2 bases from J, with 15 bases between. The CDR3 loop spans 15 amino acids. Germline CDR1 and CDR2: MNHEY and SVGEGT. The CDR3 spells CASSTLGHFNYGYTF. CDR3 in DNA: TGTGCCAGCAGTACCTTGGGACACTTCAACTATGGCTACACCTTC.

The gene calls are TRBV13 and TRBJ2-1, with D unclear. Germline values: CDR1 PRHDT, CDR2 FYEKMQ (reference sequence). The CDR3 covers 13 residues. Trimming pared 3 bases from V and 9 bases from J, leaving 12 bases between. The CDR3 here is CASSLGVRREQFF. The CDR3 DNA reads TGTGCCAGCAGCTTGGGTGTCAGACGTGAGCAGTTCTTC.

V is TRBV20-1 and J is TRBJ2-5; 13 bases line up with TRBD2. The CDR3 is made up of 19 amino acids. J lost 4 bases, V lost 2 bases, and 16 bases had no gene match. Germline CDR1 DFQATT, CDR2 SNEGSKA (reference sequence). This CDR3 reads CSARLQDFGLAGALETQYF. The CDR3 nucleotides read TGCAGTGCTAGACTACAGGACTTCGGACTAGCGGGGGCCCTAGAGACCCAGTACTTC.

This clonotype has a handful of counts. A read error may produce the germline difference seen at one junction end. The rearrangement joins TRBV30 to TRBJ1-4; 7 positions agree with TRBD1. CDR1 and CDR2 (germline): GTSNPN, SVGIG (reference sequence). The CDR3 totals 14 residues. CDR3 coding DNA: TGTGCCTGGAGGGGGACAGCGACTAATGAAAAACTGTCTTTT. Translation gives CAWRGTATNEKLSF.

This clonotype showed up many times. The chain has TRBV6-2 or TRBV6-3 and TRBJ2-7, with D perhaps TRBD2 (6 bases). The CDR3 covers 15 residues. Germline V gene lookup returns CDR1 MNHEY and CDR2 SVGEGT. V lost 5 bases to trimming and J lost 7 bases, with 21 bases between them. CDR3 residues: CASSLKGLPLFEQYF. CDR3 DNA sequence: TGTGCCAGCAGTCTAAAGGGACTCCCCCTCTTTGAGCAGTACTTC.

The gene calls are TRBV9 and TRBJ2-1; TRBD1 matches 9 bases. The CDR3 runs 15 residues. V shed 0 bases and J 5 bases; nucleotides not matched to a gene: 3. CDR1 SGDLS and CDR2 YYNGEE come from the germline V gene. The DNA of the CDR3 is TGTGCCAGCAGCGTAGGACAGGGGGAAAACAATGAGCAGTTCTTC. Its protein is CASSVGQGENNEQFF.

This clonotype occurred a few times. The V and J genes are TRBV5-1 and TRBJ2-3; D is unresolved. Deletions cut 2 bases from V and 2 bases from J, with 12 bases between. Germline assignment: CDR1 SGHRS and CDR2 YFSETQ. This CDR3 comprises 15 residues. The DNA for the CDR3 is TGCGCCAGCAGCTTTACGACGGATTCCACAGATACGCAGTATTTT. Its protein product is CASSFTTDSTDTQYF.

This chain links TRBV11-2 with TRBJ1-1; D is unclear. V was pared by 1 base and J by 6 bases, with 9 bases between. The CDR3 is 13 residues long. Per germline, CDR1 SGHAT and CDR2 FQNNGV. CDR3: CASSLVIGAEAFF. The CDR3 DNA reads TGTGCCAGCAGCTTAGTTATCGGAGCTGAAGCTTTCTTT.

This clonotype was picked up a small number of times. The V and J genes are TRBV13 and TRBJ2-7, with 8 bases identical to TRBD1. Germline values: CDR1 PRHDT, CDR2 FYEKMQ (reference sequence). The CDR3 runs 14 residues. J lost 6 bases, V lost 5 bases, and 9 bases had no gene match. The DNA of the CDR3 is TGTGCCAGCAGCAAATGGACAGGGTTACCCGAGCAGTACTTC. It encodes CASSKWTGLPEQYF.